The 26 T cell receptor beta chains given below trace back to one sample, sequenced in a study of OX40 agonist ivuxolimab in advanced cancers. The method was immunoSEQ multiplex PCR; TCRdb's version includes in-frame clones alone and lacks a portion of them. The table shows 100,000 to 150,000 clones, with about 90% occurring only once. The sample consisted of CD4+ or CD8+ T cells sorted from blood, taken in a trial of the OX40 agonist ivuxolimab. The receptors originated from an adult with an advanced solid tumor such as melanoma, head and neck, liver or kidney cancer.

V gene TRBV19 combines with J gene TRBJ1-2; D call uncertain. Per germline, CDR1 LNHDA and CDR2 SQIVND (reference sequence). Trimming left V 3 bases short and J 3 bases short, with 5 bases between. The CDR3 contains 12 residues. CDR3 DNA sequence: TGTGCCAGTAGTATGTTCGACTATGGCTACACCTTC. Its protein product is CASSMFDYGYTF.

The chain couples TRBV7-9 to TRBJ2-2; TRBD1 matches 9 bases. Germline CDR1 is SEHNR and CDR2 is FQNEAQ (reference sequence). J gave up 4 bases and V 4 bases, and 10 bases lay outside the gene matches. The CDR3 contains 17 residues. CDR3 region: CASSSPPGQGATGELFF. The CDR3 region has the DNA TGTGCCAGCAGCTCGCCACCGGGACAGGGTGCCACCGGGGAGCTGTTTTTT.

The gene calls are TRBV5-1 and TRBJ2-3; D possibly corresponds to TRBD2 (6 bases). Germline V CDR1 and CDR2: SGHRS, YFSETQ. Trimming shortened V by 1 base and J by 1 base, and 7 bases separated the two germline ends. The CDR3 has 14 residues. Here the CDR3 reads CASSLPSGTDTQYF. CDR3 coding DNA: TGCGCCAGCAGCTTGCCTAGCGGCACAGATACGCAGTATTTT.

This chain connects TRBV19 to TRBJ2-2, with TRBD1 matching 7 bases. J was trimmed by 4 bases and V by 10 bases; bases with no gene match: 15. Germline V CDR1 and CDR2: LNHDA, SQIVND (reference sequence). The CDR3 is made up of 16 amino acids. The CDR3 DNA is TGTGCCATCGGATCCATCGGGACAGAGCTCACCGGGGAGCTGTTTTTT. It encodes CAIGSIGTELTGELFF.

The genes are TRBV30 and TRBJ1-2; no reliable D call. The V end was cut by 2 bases, the J end by 8 bases, with 12 bases between. This CDR3 region has 12 residues. The germline CDR1 and CDR2 sequences are GTSNPN and SVGIG (reference sequence). CDR3 nucleotides: TGTGCCTGGAGTAGCCGACGAGGAGGCTACACCTTC. This sequence encodes CAWSSRRGGYTF.

V and J are TRBV18 and TRBJ2-1; 10 bases map to TRBD2. V was clipped by 1 base and J by 6 bases; unmatched bases: 9. From germline, CDR1 is KGHSH and CDR2 LQKENI. This CDR3 is 17 amino acids long. The CDR3 region has the DNA TGTGCCAGCTCACCACTACCCCTAGCGGGAGCTTTCAATGAGCAGTTCTTC. Translation gives CASSPLPLAGAFNEQFF.

The chain combines TRBV19 with TRBJ1-1; D is undetermined. The CDR3 sequence is 13 residues long. Between the trimmed V and J ends, which lost 4 bases and 4 bases, there was a span of 10 bases. The V gene's germline CDR1 is LNHDA and CDR2 SQIVND (reference sequence). The CDR3, as DNA: TGTGCCAGTAGTACCGGGTTCGGCACTGAAGCTTTCTTT. Translation: CASSTGFGTEAFF.

V gene TRBV19 combines with J gene TRBJ2-2, with no clear D. The CDR3 extends over 12 amino acids. Per the germline V gene, CDR1 is LNHDA and CDR2 is SQIVND (reference sequence). Trimming pared 10 bases from V and 3 bases from J, leaving 9 bases between. The CDR3 spells CATWRYTGELFF. CDR3 nucleotide sequence: TGTGCCACCTGGCGGTACACCGGGGAGCTGTTTTTT.

The chain couples TRBV6-5 to TRBJ2-7; TRBD1 might be the D (6 bases). Germline V gives CDR1 MNHEY, CDR2 SVGAGI. CDR3 length: 14 residues. V was cut by 5 bases and J by 0 bases, with 11 bases left in between. The CDR3 loop is CASSPQGNSYEQYF. Written as DNA, the CDR3 is TGTGCCAGCAGTCCCCAGGGGAACTCCTACGAGCAGTACTTC.

V and J are TRBV5-1 and TRBJ2-1, with D perhaps given as TRBD1 or TRBD2 (5 bases each). CDR3 length: 15 residues. V dropped 0 bases and J dropped 7 bases, with 14 bases sitting between them. Germline values: CDR1 SGHRS, CDR2 YFSETQ. For the CDR3, the DNA is TGCGCCAGCAGCTTGGTGGGGGAAGGTCGGAATGAGCAGTTCTTC. This sequence encodes CASSLVGEGRNEQFF.

The V and J genes are TRBV5-6 and TRBJ2-1, with 12 bases matching TRBD1. V shed 3 bases and J 9 bases; nucleotides not matched to a gene: 4. The CDR3 has 14 amino acids. Germline V gives CDR1 SGHDT, CDR2 YYEEEE. CDR3 sequence: CASSWDRGHGEQFF. The CDR3 nucleotides read TGTGCCAGCAGCTGGGACAGGGGGCACGGTGAGCAGTTCTTC.

The genes are TRBV19 and TRBJ1-1, with 8 bases that match TRBD1. CDR3 length equals 14 residues. CDR1 is LNHDA, CDR2 SQIVND, per germline (reference sequence). With V trimmed by 3 bases and J by 6 bases, 6 bases remained unmatched. The CDR3 protein is CASSIQGAPAEAFF. Here the CDR3 DNA reads TGTGCCAGTAGTATCCAGGGGGCGCCGGCTGAAGCTTTCTTT.

The chain carries TRBV11-2 and TRBJ1-2; TRBD1 is a possible D gene (5 bases). Germline loops: CDR1 SGHAT, CDR2 FQNNGV. Trimming left V 5 bases short and J 4 bases short, with 14 bases between. The CDR3 length is 14 residues. This CDR3 is CASSPPPRGYGYTF. CDR3 coding DNA: TGTGCCAGCAGCCCCCCCCCAAGGGGCTATGGCTACACCTTC.

This clone was detected once. V is TRBV2 and J is TRBJ2-3; D not certain. The V gene lost 6 bases and the J gene lost 5 bases, with 9 bases spanning the gap. Germline V gene data show CDR1 as SNHLY and CDR2 as FYNNEI. The CDR3 totals 12 residues. The CDR3 bases are TGTGCCAGCAGGAGAGAAGGAGATACGCAGTATTTT. This gives the protein CASRREGDTQYF. Together with reference TRBV2 and TRBJ2-3, the CDR3 gives the full variable domain: EPEVTQTPSHQVTQMGQEVILRCVPISNHLYFYWYRQILGQKVEFLVSFYNNEISEKSEIFDDQFSVERPDGSNFTLKIRSTKLEDSAMYFCASRREGDTQYFGPGTRLTVL.

V usage is TRBV10-3 and J usage is TRBJ2-3; D is unclear. Germline V gene sequence: CDR1 ENHRY, CDR2 SYGVKD. Between the trimmed V and J ends, which lost 6 bases and 1 base, there was a span of 11 bases. This CDR3 contains 14 residues. The CDR3 sequence: CAISQDPGTDTQYF. The CDR3 DNA sequence: TGTGCCATCAGCCAAGATCCCGGCACAGATACGCAGTATTTT.

The chain recombines TRBV18 with TRBJ2-2; 9 bases align to TRBD2. Per germline, CDR1 KGHSH and CDR2 LQKENI. The junction had 9 bases not matched to a gene; V was cut back by 1 base and J by 3 bases. This CDR3 contains 18 residues. The CDR3 nucleotides are TGTGCCAGCTCACCACGGGGATTAGCGGGAGATTACACCGGGGAGCTGTTTTTT. It specifies CASSPRGLAGDYTGELFF.

The J gene is TRBJ2-2, the V gene TRBV28; D not resolved. V was shortened by 10 bases and J by 6 bases, with 9 bases between the two germline ends. This CDR3 spans 11 amino acids. The germline gives CDR1 MDHEN, CDR2 SYDVKM. CDR3 sequence (DNA): TGTGCCACCGAAAAGCCCGGGGAGCTGTTTTTT. It codes for CATEKPGELFF.

This chain connects TRBV6-1 to TRBJ2-5; TRBD2 agrees at 8 bases. With 1 base clipped from V and 5 bases from J, the junction kept 9 bases outside the gene matches. This CDR3 has 16 residues. In germline, CDR1 is MNHNS, CDR2 SASEGT. CDR3: CASSEGPAGAGETQYF. The CDR3 bases are TGTGCCAGCAGTGAAGGCCCAGCGGGAGCGGGTGAGACCCAGTACTTC.

The chain has TRBV6-5 and TRBJ2-2; D not resolved. CDR1 MNHEY and CDR2 SVGAGI come from the germline V gene. This CDR3 has 13 amino acids. V was trimmed by 2 bases and J by 6 bases, leaving 7 bases between them. For the CDR3, the DNA is TGTGCCAGCAGTTACGTGAGGTCCGGGGAGCTGTTTTTT. Translating gives CASSYVRSGELFF.

The gene calls are TRBV6-4 and TRBJ2-2; 9 positions agree with TRBD2. Germline V gene sequence: CDR1 MRHNA, CDR2 SNTAGT. V trimming: 2 bases; J trimming: 4 bases; junction bases outside the gene matches: 5. There are 16 residues in the CDR3. The CDR3 coding sequence is TGTGCCAGCAGTGACAATGCGGGAGGGGGCACCGGGGAGCTGTTTTTT. This gives the protein CASSDNAGGGTGELFF.

The chain is built from TRBV6-6 and TRBJ1-4; 9 bases match TRBD1. Germline-derived CDR1 and CDR2 are MNHNY and SVGAGI (reference sequence). The CDR3 totals 15 residues. The V and J ends lost 4 bases and 6 bases, in that order; junction bases with no gene match: 6. The CDR3 bases are TGTGCCAGCAGTTTTGGACAGGGGAGGGATGAAAAACTGTTTTTT. This gives the protein CASSFGQGRDEKLFF.

The J gene is TRBJ2-7, the V gene TRBV6-6; tentatively, D is TRBD1 or TRBD2 (5 bases each). CDR3 size: 15 residues. Germline V gives CDR1 MNHNY, CDR2 SVGAGI (reference sequence). Trimming took 0 bases from V and 3 from J, leaving 12 bases between them. CDR3 sequence reads: CASSYSISGGYEQYF. In nucleotides, the CDR3 is TGTGCCAGCAGTTACTCGATCTCTGGGGGCTACGAGCAGTACTTC.

This chain uses TRBV19 with TRBJ1-2; 10 bases fit TRBD1. Trimming took 5 bases from V and 6 from J; bases not matched to a gene: 6. The germline V gene has CDR1 LNHDA and CDR2 SQIVND (reference sequence). There are 14 residues in the CDR3. The CDR3 bases are TGTGCCAGTAGTTCCCGACAGGGGGCGAATGGCTACACCTTC. Translation gives CASSSRQGANGYTF.

This chain uses TRBV4-2 with TRBJ2-3; D remains ambiguous. The CDR3 covers 13 residues. CDR1 is LGHNA and CDR2 is YNFKEQ in the germline V gene. V lost 0 bases and J 5 bases, leaving 6 bases between the germline ends. In nucleotides, the CDR3 is TGTGCCAGCAGCCAAGACCCAGGAGATACGCAGTATTTT. As protein: CASSQDPGDTQYF.

This chain joins TRBV2 and TRBJ1-5, with D possibly TRBD1 on 6 matching bases. Trimming took 10 bases from V and 2 from J, leaving 12 bases between them. The CDR3 is 13 residues long. Germline CDR1 SNHLY, CDR2 FYNNEI. CDR3 nucleotide sequence: TGTGCCACCGAGGAGGGGGGCAATCAGCCCCAGCATTTT. It translates to CATEEGGNQPQHF.

The genes are TRBV28 and TRBJ2-5; perhaps TRBD1 as D (5 bases). The DNA end is more similar to TRBJ2-7, so the J call may be wrong. Germline V CDR1 and CDR2: MDHEN, SYDVKM. This CDR3 region has 14 residues. Here the CDR3 DNA reads TGTGCCAGCAGTATCTGGGGCGATATTCACGAGCAGTACTTC. Translating it yields CASSIWGDIHEQYF.